The 5 T cell receptor beta chains presented below share a single source sample, sequenced in a study of cytomegalovirus exposure and HLA in healthy donors. The PCR employed 60 Vbeta primers together with 13 Jbeta primers. Assay: immunoSEQ multiplex PCR; the TCRdb copy retains only in-frame clones and omits some. The data hold roughly 140,000 clones, with 70% to 85% observed a single time. Material for sequencing was PBMCs. These TCRs come from a male donor in good health and CMV-seronegative.

This sequence joins TRBV6-1 and TRBJ1-5; D is uncertain. The CDR3 sequence is 15 residues long. V lost 1 base, J lost 9 bases, and 16 bases lay in between. Germline lookup yields CDR1 MNHNS and CDR2 SASEGT. The CDR3 sequence is CASSEVDSSGGPQHF. The CDR3 DNA sequence: TGTGCCAGCAGTGAAGTCGACTCTTCAGGAGGGCCCCAGCATTTT.

CDR3 in DNA: TGTGCCAGCAGTACAGGGACGGGAGAGACCCAGTACTTC. This codes for CASSTGTGETQYF. The chain carries TRBV27 and TRBJ2-5; perhaps TRBD1 as D (6 bases). Germline V gene lookup returns CDR1 MNHEY and CDR2 SMNVEV (reference sequence). The V end lost 5 bases, the J end lost 4 bases, and 11 bases lay between the germline ends. CDR3 length: 13 residues.

V and J are TRBV12-5 and TRBJ2-5; D is ambiguous. CDR1 is LGHNT and CDR2 is FRNRAP in the germline V gene. The V and J ends lost 7 bases and 1 base respectively, with 4 bases between them. The CDR3 is 11 amino acids. CDR3 region: CASAIQETQYF. The CDR3 DNA reads as TGTGCTAGTGCAATCCAAGAGACCCAGTACTTC.

The chain uses TRBV2 and TRBJ2-3; 9 bases line up with TRBD2. Germline V CDR1 and CDR2: SNHLY, FYNNEI. Germline trimming cut 4 bases from V and 1 base from J; bases unmatched to any gene: 6. The CDR3 sequence is 16 residues long. CDR3 sequence: CASSAMTSGGTDTQYF. The DNA for the CDR3 is TGTGCCAGCAGTGCCATGACTAGCGGAGGCACAGATACGCAGTATTTT.

The gene calls are TRBV5-1 and TRBJ1-2; 7 nucleotides line up with TRBD1. The germline V gene has CDR1 SGHRS and CDR2 YFSETQ. Germline trimming cut 4 bases from V and 0 bases from J; bases unmatched to any gene: 3. This CDR3 has 14 residues. The CDR3 region is CASSEGAANYGYTF. The CDR3 bases are TGCGCCAGCAGCGAGGGGGCGGCTAACTATGGCTACACCTTC.